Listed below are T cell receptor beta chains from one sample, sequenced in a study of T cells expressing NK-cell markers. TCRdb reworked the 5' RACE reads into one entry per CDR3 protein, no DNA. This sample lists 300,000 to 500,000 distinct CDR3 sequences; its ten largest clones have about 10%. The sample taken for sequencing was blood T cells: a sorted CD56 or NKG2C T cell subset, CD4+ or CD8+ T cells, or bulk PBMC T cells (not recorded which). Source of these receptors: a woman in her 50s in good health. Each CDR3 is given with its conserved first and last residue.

cdr3_aa: CASSFSGENIQYF
j_call: TRBJ2-4
v_call: TRBV7-9

cdr3_aa: CAISSLREADGADTQYF
j_call: TRBJ2-3
v_call: TRBV10-3

cdr3_aa: CATSVGTSGINYEQFF
j_call: TRBJ2-1
v_call: TRBV24-1

cdr3_aa: CAISVEQTEQFF
j_call: TRBJ2-1
v_call: TRBV10-3

cdr3_aa: CASRLSGTISYEQYF
j_call: TRBJ2-7
v_call: TRBV5-5

cdr3_aa: CASRTGVGTEAFF
j_call: TRBJ1-1
v_call: TRBV12-3/TRBV12-4

cdr3_aa: CASSVAWQGAKDTQYF
j_call: TRBJ2-3
v_call: TRBV9

cdr3_aa: CASSVGTRGDLYEQYF
j_call: TRBJ2-7
v_call: TRBV9

cdr3_aa: CASSGGLALEQFF
j_call: TRBJ2-1
v_call: TRBV10-2

cdr3_aa: CASSGGTSTDTQYF
j_call: TRBJ2-3
v_call: TRBV9

cdr3_aa: CASSFGVGANIQYF
j_call: TRBJ2-4
v_call: TRBV12-3/TRBV12-4

cdr3_aa: CAISQGRYGTGELFF
j_call: TRBJ2-2
v_call: TRBV10-3

cdr3_aa: CASSYGGRAAETQYF
j_call: TRBJ2-5
v_call: TRBV6-5

cdr3_aa: CASSQDRGWDIQYF
j_call: TRBJ2-4
v_call: TRBV4-1

cdr3_aa: CAISRPGTTGELFF
j_call: TRBJ2-2
v_call: TRBV24-1

cdr3_aa: CASSLVGLTGELFF
j_call: TRBJ2-2
v_call: TRBV9

cdr3_aa: CSARVNLAGGRSNIQYF
j_call: TRBJ2-4
v_call: TRBV20-1

cdr3_aa: CASSLGRGYGEKLFF
j_call: TRBJ1-4
v_call: TRBV28

cdr3_aa: CASSLDRNQPQHF
j_call: TRBJ1-5
v_call: TRBV7-7

cdr3_aa: CASSERTPAPYNEQFF
j_call: TRBJ2-1
v_call: TRBV6-4

cdr3_aa: CASRGSGTHQGTEAFF
j_call: TRBJ1-1
v_call: TRBV5-1

cdr3_aa: CASTNSLAKNIQYF
j_call: TRBJ2-4
v_call: TRBV12-3/TRBV12-4

cdr3_aa: CSVGTGPNQPQHF
j_call: TRBJ1-5
v_call: TRBV29-1

cdr3_aa: CATKMDSTDTQYF
j_call: TRBJ2-3
v_call: TRBV3-1

cdr3_aa: CSARELAGYYNEQFF
j_call: TRBJ2-1
v_call: TRBV20-1

cdr3_aa: CASSARQGAGYTF
j_call: TRBJ1-2
v_call: TRBV5-6

cdr3_aa: CASRTGGIGGYTF
j_call: TRBJ1-2
v_call: TRBV12-3/TRBV12-4

cdr3_aa: CASSGNAKNIQYF
j_call: TRBJ2-4
v_call: TRBV27

cdr3_aa: CASSLRLNEQFF
j_call: TRBJ2-1
v_call: TRBV12-3/TRBV12-4